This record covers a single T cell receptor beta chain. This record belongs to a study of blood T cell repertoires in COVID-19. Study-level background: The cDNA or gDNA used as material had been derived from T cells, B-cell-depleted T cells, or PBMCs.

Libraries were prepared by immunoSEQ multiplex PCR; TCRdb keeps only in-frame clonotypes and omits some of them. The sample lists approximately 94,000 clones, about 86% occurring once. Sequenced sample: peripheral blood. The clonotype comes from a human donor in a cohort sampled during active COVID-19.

The CDR3 here is CASSIKQGSYEQYF. For the CDR3, the DNA is TGTGCCAGTAGTATCAAACAGGGCTCCTACGAGCAGTACTTC. The V gene is TRBV19, the J gene TRBJ2-7; the D gene is possibly TRBD1 (6 bases). From germline, CDR1 is LNHDA and CDR2 SQIVND (reference sequence). The CDR3 loop spans 14 amino acids. V lost 3 bases to trimming and J lost 0 bases, with 9 bases between them.